Shown below are 24 T cell receptor beta chains from a single sample sequenced in a study of control samples from healthy donors and cancer patients. The method was immunoSEQ multiplex PCR; TCRdb's version includes in-frame clones alone and lacks a portion of them. The sample lists some 140,000 clones, 94% occurring once. Sequenced input: blood. The receptors stem from a man aged 40-50 years in good health.

This chain links TRBV9 with TRBJ1-1; D gene ambiguous. The germline V gene encodes CDR1 SGDLS and CDR2 YYNGEE. The V gene lost 0 bases and the J gene lost 5 bases, with 11 bases spanning the gap. The CDR3 extends over 14 amino acids. The CDR3 loop reads CASSVGTGRTEAFF. CDR3 DNA sequence: TGTGCCAGCAGCGTAGGTACGGGCAGGACTGAAGCTTTCTTT. The variable domain in full, completed from reference TRBV9 and TRBJ1-1, reads DSGVTQTPKHLITATGQRVTLRCSPRSGDLSVYWYQQSLDQGLQFLIQYYNGEERAKGNILERFSAQQFPDLHSELNLSSLELGDSALYFCASSVGTGRTEAFFGQGTRLTVV.

The genes are TRBV7-2 and TRBJ2-1, with TRBD2 matching over 14 bases. Germline CDR1 reads SGHTA; CDR2 reads FQGNSA. V lost 0 bases, J lost 9 bases, and 4 bases stayed unmatched. The CDR3 loop spans 16 amino acids. CDR3 residues: CASSLATSGGAGEQFF. The DNA for the CDR3 is TGTGCCAGCAGCTTAGCGACTAGCGGGGGGGCTGGTGAGCAGTTCTTC.

This chain joins TRBV14 and TRBJ2-4, with a possible D match to TRBD1 (5 bases). The CDR3 extends over 16 amino acids. Deletions cut 2 bases from V and 0 bases from J, with 11 bases between. Germline CDR1 reads SGHDN; CDR2 reads FVKESK. CDR3: CASSQYGQGAKNIQYF. CDR3 DNA: TGTGCCAGCAGCCAATACGGCCAGGGAGCCAAAAACATTCAGTACTTC.

The chain combines TRBV24-1 with TRBJ2-7; D is unclear. Trimming stripped 5 bases from V and 3 bases from J, with 7 bases between. The germline gives CDR1 KGHDR, CDR2 SFDVKD. The CDR3 has 12 amino acids. The CDR3 here is CATSGANYEQYF. The CDR3 DNA sequence: TGTGCCACCAGTGGAGCCAACTACGAGCAGTACTTC.

DNA of the CDR3: TGTGCCAGCTCACTCTCCTACAATGAGCAGTTCTTC. Its protein is CASSLSYNEQFF. This chain connects TRBV18 to TRBJ2-1, with D unresolved. Germline lookup yields CDR1 KGHSH and CDR2 LQKENI. Trimming removed 4 bases at V and 0 bases at J, with 1 base between. This CDR3 contains 12 residues.

This rearrangement joins TRBV28 to TRBJ1-2; D not certain. This CDR3 spans 16 amino acids. CDR1 and CDR2 from the germline V gene are MDHEN and SYDVKM. V was pared by 7 bases and J by 0 bases, with 18 bases between. The CDR3 DNA is TGTGCCAGCATTCCCCAAACAGCGGCCGCTAACTATGGCTACACCTTC. This codes for CASIPQTAAANYGYTF.

The V call is TRBV7-6, the J call TRBJ1-6; D possibly corresponds to TRBD1 (6 bases). V lost 3 bases and J 8 bases, leaving 14 bases between the germline ends. The CDR3 loop spans 15 amino acids. The V gene's germline CDR1 is SGHVS and CDR2 FNYEAQ. In DNA, the CDR3 is TGTGCCAGCAGCTTGGGGGCGGGTGGGGATTCACCCCTCCACTTT. Amino acid sequence: CASSLGAGGDSPLHF.

As to this clone: The sample has other DNA sequences that encode this CDR3 too. The CDR3 DNA sequence: TGTGCCAGCAGCTTTTACACCGGGACGAACACTGAAGCTTTCTTT. It is translated as CASSFYTGTNTEAFF. This chain joins TRBV7-9 and TRBJ1-1; D is perhaps TRBD1 (5 bases). This CDR3 contains 15 residues. The V and J ends lost 3 bases and 1 base respectively, with 12 bases between them. The germline V gene encodes CDR1 SEHNR and CDR2 FQNEAQ (reference sequence).

This clone was counted once. The V call is TRBV5-1, the J call TRBJ1-4; perhaps TRBD1 as D (6 bases). Trimming took off 3 bases at V and 0 bases at J, with 9 bases between the two ends. This CDR3 region has 15 residues. From germline, CDR1 is SGHRS and CDR2 YFSETQ. The CDR3: CASSSRGATNEKLFF. In nucleotides, the CDR3 is TGCGCCAGCAGCTCCAGGGGTGCAACTAATGAAAAACTGTTTTTT.

This clone appeared a single time. The chain has TRBV19 and TRBJ1-3; D ambiguous. Germline values: CDR1 LNHDA, CDR2 SQIVND (reference sequence). The V end was cut by 9 bases, the J end by 0 bases, with 12 bases between. The CDR3 is 14 residues long. CDR3 region: CASSQSHSGNTIYF. The CDR3 coding sequence is TGTGCCAGCTCACAGTCACACTCTGGAAACACCATATATTTT.

This chain's CDR3 is CASSFLRGGLSTDTQYF. In nucleotides, the CDR3 is TGTGCCAGCAGTTTTCTGCGGGGGGGTCTTAGCACAGATACGCAGTATTTT. The chain links TRBV28 to TRBJ2-3; TRBD2 matches at 9 bases. V dropped 3 bases and J dropped 0; count of bases not matched to a gene: 7. CDR1 and CDR2 (germline): MDHEN, SYDVKM. The CDR3 totals 17 residues.

This chain joins TRBV24-1 and TRBJ1-3; D is ambiguous. The CDR3 is 15 residues long. The ends were cut back, 3 bases at V and 0 bases at J, with 8 bases in the middle. The germline gives CDR1 KGHDR, CDR2 SFDVKD. The DNA for the CDR3 is TGTGCCACCAGTGATCCCCTGGACTCTGGAAACACCATATATTTT. This gives the protein CATSDPLDSGNTIYF.

This clone occurred once. The chain employs TRBV3-1 (or the pseudogene TRBV3-2) and TRBJ1-2; TRBD1 agrees at 7 bases. Germline CDR1 and CDR2: LGHDT and YNNKEL (reference sequence). The length of the CDR3 is 15 residues. V was pared by 4 bases and J by 4 bases, with 9 bases of the junction left unmatched. CDR3 in DNA: TGTGCCAGCAGCCGAAGACAGGGAGAGAGCTATGGCTACACCTTC. Residues: CASSRRQGESYGYTF.

The rearrangement joins TRBV4-2 to TRBJ1-5; no firm D call. Looked up from germline, CDR1 is LGHNA and CDR2 is YNFKEQ. V lost 0 bases and J 7 bases, leaving 7 bases between the germline ends. CDR3 length equals 13 residues. CDR3 protein: CASSQEGGQPQHF. CDR3 DNA sequence: TGTGCCAGCAGCCAAGAGGGCGGGCAGCCCCAGCATTTT.

Only one count was recorded for this clone. This rearrangement joins TRBV14 to TRBJ1-2; 8 bases fit TRBD1. This CDR3 has 14 amino acids. With 2 bases clipped from V and 8 bases from J, the junction kept 7 bases outside the gene matches. Germline-derived CDR1 and CDR2 are SGHDN and FVKESK. The CDR3 nucleotides are TGTGCCAGCAGCCAAACCAGGGGGCCCCGGGGCTACACCTTC. Amino acid sequence: CASSQTRGPRGYTF.

The genes are TRBV19 and TRBJ1-6, with TRBD1 as a possible D gene (5 bases). Trimming removed 5 bases at V and 7 bases at J, with 9 bases between. CDR1 LNHDA and CDR2 SQIVND come from the germline V gene (reference sequence). The CDR3 runs 13 residues. The CDR3 DNA reads as TGTGCCAGTAGTTGGGGCCTGAATTCACCCCTCCACTTT. Residues: CASSWGLNSPLHF.

This sequence joins TRBV19 and TRBJ1-1; D is uncertain. CDR1 LNHDA and CDR2 SQIVND come from the germline V gene (reference sequence). This CDR3 has 15 residues. V was pared by 8 bases and J by 5 bases, with 21 bases between. CDR3 protein: CASHEERFGQTEAFF. In DNA, the CDR3 is TGTGCCAGTCACGAGGAACGGTTTGGCCAAACTGAAGCTTTCTTT.

This clone was seen a single time. This chain joins TRBV19 and TRBJ1-1; 8 nucleotides match TRBD1. Losses at the gene ends were 7 bases for V and 5 bases for J; bases not matched to a gene: 3. Germline V gene lookup returns CDR1 LNHDA and CDR2 SQIVND (reference sequence). This CDR3 has 12 amino acids. As DNA, the CDR3 is TGTGCCAGTATGGACAGGGTGACTGAAGCTTTCTTT. The encoded protein is CASMDRVTEAFF.

CDR3 DNA: TGTGCCAGCAGCTTAGGCCAGAACTACGAGCAGTACTTC. Protein sequence: CASSLGQNYEQYF. The rearrangement uses TRBV7-9 and TRBJ2-7, with unresolved D. V lost 1 base, J lost 3 bases, and 7 bases lay in between. This CDR3 is built from 13 residues. Germline V gene data show CDR1 as SEHNR and CDR2 as FQNEAQ (reference sequence).

The chain employs TRBV6-5 and TRBJ2-2; maybe TRBD2 (5 bases). CDR3 size: 14 residues. V was cut by 6 bases and J by 3 bases, with 11 bases left in between. The germline gives CDR1 MNHEY, CDR2 SVGAGI. Written as DNA, the CDR3 is TGTGCCAGCAGGACCGGGATTTACACCGGGGAGCTGTTTTTT. This sequence encodes CASRTGIYTGELFF.

The chain couples TRBV9 to TRBJ1-2; TRBD1 matches at 7 bases. J gave up 4 bases and V 4 bases, and 7 bases lay outside the gene matches. There are 14 residues in the CDR3. Looked up from germline, CDR1 is SGDLS and CDR2 is YYNGEE. The DNA for the CDR3 is TGTGCCAGCAGCCCGCGACAGGGTGGCTATGGCTACACCTTC. This translates into CASSPRQGGYGYTF.

The sample holds one count of this clone. The chain employs TRBV28 and TRBJ1-1; 7 bases agree with TRBD1. The length of the CDR3 is 15 residues. The V segment lost 4 bases and the J segment 5 bases; nucleotides outside the gene matches: 10. CDR1 MDHEN and CDR2 SYDVKM come from the germline V gene. The CDR3 is CASSSRWDSGTEAFF. Written as DNA, the CDR3 is TGTGCCAGCAGTTCCCGATGGGACAGCGGGACTGAAGCTTTCTTT.

This rearrangement joins TRBV5-6 to TRBJ1-2; TRBD1 aligns across 7 bases. The CDR3 has 12 amino acids. Germline assignment: CDR1 SGHDT and CDR2 YYEEEE. Trimming took 0 bases from V and 13 from J; bases not matched to a gene: 6. The CDR3 reads CASSLGQGSITF. CDR3 nucleotides: TGTGCCAGCAGCTTGGGACAGGGAAGCATCACCTTC.

The chain couples TRBV5-6 to TRBJ2-1; TRBD2 might be the D (6 bases). Germline V gives CDR1 SGHDT, CDR2 YYEEEE. This CDR3 contains 15 residues. V was pared by 0 bases and J by 8 bases, with 15 bases between. Written as DNA, the CDR3 is TGTGCCAGCAGCTTGGTTGGTAGAACGGGAGATGAGCAGTTCTTC. Protein product: CASSLVGRTGDEQFF.